The clone carrying this T cell receptor (beta chain) was observed a handful of times. These data belong to a study of blood T cells in healthy people across ages. Germline V CDR1 and CDR2: SNHLY, FYNNEI. V was shortened by 6 bases and J by 0 bases, with 14 bases between the two germline ends. The CDR3 runs 15 residues. A sample-barcoded 5' primer and a J-beta primer mix were used in a second PCR of about 6 to 12 cycles. TCRdb called the 5' RACE reads again in MiXCR, with one record for every CDR3 protein. Of about 700,000 distinct CDR3 sequences in the sample, approximately 30% were seen once. The J gene is TRBJ1-1, the V gene TRBV2, with D possibly TRBD1 on 5 matching bases. The sequencing input was blood. The clonotype originates from a woman older than 75 in good health. In DNA form, the CDR3 reads TGTGCCAGCAGCTTCGACAGAACCATGAACACTGAAGCTTTCTTT. Translated, it gives CASSFDRTMNTEAFF.